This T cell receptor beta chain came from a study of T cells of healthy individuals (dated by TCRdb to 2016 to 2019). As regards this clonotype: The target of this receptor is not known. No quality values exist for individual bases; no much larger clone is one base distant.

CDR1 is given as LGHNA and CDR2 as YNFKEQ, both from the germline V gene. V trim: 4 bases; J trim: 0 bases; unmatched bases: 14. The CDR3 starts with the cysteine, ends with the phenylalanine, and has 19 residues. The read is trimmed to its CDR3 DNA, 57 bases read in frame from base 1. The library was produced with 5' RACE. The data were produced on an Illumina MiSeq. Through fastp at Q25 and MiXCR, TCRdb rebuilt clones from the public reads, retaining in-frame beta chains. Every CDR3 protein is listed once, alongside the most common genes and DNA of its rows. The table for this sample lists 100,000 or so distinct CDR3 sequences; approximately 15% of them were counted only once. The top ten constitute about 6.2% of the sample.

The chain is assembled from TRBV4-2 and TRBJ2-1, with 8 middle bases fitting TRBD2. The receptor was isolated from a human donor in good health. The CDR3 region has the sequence CASSRVAGGPRSSYNEQFF. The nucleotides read TGTGCCAGCAGCCGGGTGGCGGGAGGACCAAGGAGCTCCTACAATGAGCAGTTCTTC.